This T cell receptor (beta chain) was identified during a study of T cell responses to AZD1222 COVID-19 vaccine. This clone was recorded a few times. Here immunoSEQ multiplex PCR was the method, and the copy in TCRdb shows in-frame clones only, minus some. The sample records roughly 150,000 clones, 80% to 95% being singletons. Germline lookup yields CDR1 MGHRA and CDR2 YSYEKL. Trimming removed 1 base at V and 2 bases at J, with 9 bases between. The CDR3 extends over 14 amino acids. This TCR was sampled from an adult in good health. The input for sequencing was peripheral blood, taken on day 0 of AZD1222 vaccination. The genes are TRBV4-1 and TRBJ2-7; D not resolved. Here the CDR3 reads CASSQGKGTYEQYF. CDR3 coding DNA: TGCGCCAGCAGCCAAGGGAAGGGCACCTACGAGCAGTACTTC.